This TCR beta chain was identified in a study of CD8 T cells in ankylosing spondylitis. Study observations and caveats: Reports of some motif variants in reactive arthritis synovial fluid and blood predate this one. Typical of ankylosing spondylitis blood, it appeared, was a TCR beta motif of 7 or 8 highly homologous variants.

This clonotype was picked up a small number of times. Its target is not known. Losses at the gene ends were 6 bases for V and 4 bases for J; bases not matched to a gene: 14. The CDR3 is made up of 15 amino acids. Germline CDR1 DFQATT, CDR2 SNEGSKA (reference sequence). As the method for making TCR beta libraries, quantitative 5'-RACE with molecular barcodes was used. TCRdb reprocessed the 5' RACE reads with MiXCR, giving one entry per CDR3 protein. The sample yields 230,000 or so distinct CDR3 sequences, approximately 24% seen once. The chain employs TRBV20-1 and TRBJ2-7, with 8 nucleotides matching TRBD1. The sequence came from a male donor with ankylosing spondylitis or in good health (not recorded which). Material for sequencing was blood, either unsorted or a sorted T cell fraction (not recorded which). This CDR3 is CSAPSGQVLSYEQYF. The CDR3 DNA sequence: TGCAGTGCGCCCTCGGGACAGGTATTGTCGTACGAGCAGTACTTC.